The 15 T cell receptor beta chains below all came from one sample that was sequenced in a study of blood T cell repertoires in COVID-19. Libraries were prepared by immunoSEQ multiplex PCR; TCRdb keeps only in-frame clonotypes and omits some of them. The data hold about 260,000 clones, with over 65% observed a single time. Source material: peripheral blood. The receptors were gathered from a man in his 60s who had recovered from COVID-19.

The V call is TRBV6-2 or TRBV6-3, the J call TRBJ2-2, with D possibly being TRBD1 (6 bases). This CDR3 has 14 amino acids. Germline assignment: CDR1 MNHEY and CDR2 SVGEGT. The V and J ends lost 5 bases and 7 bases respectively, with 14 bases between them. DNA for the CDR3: TGTGCCAGCAGTCGGTCACAGGGTTACGGGGAGCTGTTTTTT. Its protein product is CASSRSQGYGELFF.

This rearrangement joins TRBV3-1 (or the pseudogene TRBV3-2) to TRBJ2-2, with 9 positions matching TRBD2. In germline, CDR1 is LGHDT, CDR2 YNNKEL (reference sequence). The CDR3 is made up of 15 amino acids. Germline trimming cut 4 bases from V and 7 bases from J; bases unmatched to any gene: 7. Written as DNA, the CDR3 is TGTGCCAGCAGCCGATTTAGCGGGAGAGGCGGGGAGCTGTTTTTT. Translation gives CASSRFSGRGGELFF.

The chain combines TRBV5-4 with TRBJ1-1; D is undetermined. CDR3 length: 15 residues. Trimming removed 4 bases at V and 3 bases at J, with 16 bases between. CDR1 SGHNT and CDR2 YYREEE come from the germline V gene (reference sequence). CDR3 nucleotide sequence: TGTGCCAGCAGCCCCCGGAACCGCGGTTACACTGAAGCTTTCTTT. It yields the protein CASSPRNRGYTEAFF.

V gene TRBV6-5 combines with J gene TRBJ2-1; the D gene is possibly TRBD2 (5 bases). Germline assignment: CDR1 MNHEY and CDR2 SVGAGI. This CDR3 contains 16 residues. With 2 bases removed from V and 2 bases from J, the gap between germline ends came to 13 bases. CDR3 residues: CASSYPRTGAYNEQFF. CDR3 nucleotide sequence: TGTGCCAGCAGTTACCCTCGGACTGGGGCCTACAATGAGCAGTTCTTC.

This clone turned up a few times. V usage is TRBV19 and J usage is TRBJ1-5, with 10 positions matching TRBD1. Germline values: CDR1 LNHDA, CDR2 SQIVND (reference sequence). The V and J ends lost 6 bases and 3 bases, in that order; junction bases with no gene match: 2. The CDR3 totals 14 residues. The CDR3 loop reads CASRDRGDNQPQHF. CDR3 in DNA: TGTGCCAGTAGGGACAGGGGGGACAATCAGCCCCAGCATTTT.

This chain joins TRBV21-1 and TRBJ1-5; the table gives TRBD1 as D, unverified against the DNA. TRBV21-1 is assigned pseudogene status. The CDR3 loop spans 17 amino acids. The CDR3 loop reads CASSRMTGVEGVQPQHF. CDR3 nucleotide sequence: TGTGCCAGCAGCAGAATGACAGGGGTAGAGGGTGTTCAGCCCCAGCATTTT.

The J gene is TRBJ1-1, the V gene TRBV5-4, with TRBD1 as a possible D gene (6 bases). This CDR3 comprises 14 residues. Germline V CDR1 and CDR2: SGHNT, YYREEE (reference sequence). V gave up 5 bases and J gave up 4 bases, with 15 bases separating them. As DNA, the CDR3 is TGTGCCAGCAGGCCACAGGGATATGGCACTGAAGCTTTCTTT. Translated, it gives CASRPQGYGTEAFF.

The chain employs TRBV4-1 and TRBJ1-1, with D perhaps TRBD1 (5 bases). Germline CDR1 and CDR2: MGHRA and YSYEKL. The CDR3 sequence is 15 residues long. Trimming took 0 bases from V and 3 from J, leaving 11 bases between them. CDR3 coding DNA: TGCGCCAGCAGCCAAGAATGGGGGAGGTACACTGAAGCTTTCTTT. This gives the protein CASSQEWGRYTEAFF.

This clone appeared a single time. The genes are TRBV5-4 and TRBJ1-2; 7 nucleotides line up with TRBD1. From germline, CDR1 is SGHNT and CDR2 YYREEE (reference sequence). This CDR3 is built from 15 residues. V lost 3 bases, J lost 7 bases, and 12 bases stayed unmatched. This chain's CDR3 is CASSSTQGVLSGYTF. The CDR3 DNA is TGTGCCAGCAGCTCAACTCAGGGGGTTTTGTCTGGCTACACCTTC.

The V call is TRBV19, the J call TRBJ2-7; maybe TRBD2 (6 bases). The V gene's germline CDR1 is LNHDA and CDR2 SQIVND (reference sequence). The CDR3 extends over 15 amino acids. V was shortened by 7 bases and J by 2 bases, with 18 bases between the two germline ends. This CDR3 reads CASKKSPGGTYEQYF. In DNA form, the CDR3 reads TGTGCCAGTAAAAAAAGCCCCGGCGGGACCTACGAGCAGTACTTC.

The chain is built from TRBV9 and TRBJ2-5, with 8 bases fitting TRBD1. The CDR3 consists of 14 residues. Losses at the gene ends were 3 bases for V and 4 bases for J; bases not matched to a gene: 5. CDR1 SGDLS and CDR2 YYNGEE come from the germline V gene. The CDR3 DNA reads TGTGCCAGCAGCGCGCACAGGGGGAGAGAGACCCAGTACTTC. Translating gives CASSAHRGRETQYF.

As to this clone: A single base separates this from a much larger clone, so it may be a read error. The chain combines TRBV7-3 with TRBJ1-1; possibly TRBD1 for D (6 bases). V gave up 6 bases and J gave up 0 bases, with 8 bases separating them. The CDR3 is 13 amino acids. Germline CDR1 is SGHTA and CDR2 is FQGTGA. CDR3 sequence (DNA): TGTGCCAGCAGTGACAGGCTGAACACTGAAGCTTTCTTT. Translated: CASSDRLNTEAFF.

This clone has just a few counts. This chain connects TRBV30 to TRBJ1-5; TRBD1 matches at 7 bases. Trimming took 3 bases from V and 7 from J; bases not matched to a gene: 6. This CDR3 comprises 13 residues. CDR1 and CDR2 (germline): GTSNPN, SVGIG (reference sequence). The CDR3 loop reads CAWRGTVGQPQHF. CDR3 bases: TGTGCCTGGAGGGGGACAGTGGGACAGCCCCAGCATTTT.

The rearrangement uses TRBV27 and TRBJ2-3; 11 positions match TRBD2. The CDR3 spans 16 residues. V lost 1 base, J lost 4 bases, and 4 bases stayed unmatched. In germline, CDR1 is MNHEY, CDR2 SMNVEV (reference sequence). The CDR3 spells CASSLYSGGAADTQYF. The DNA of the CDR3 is TGTGCCAGCAGTTTATATAGCGGGGGGGCCGCAGATACGCAGTATTTT.

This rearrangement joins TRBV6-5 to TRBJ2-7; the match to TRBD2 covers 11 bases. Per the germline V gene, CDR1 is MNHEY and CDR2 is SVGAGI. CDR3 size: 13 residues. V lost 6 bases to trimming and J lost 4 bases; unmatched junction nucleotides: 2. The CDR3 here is CASRRTSGYEQYF. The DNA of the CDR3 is TGTGCCAGCAGACGGACTAGCGGGTACGAGCAGTACTTC.